Following are 2 T cell receptor beta chains from one sample sequenced in a study of tumor and adjacent non-tumor tissue in lung cancer. A modified ARM-PCR protocol with three rounds of nested PCR amplified TCRbeta. TCRdb recomputed calls from the multiplex PCR reads with MiXCR, one row per CDR3 protein. The repertoire holds more than 75,000 distinct CDR3 sequences, with roughly 76% as singletons. RNA was extracted from bulk tissue without any cell sorting. What was sequenced was lung tumor tissue. Every receptor here comes from a woman between 45 and 65 years old with non-small cell lung cancer.

By sample share, this clonotype is medium-sized. The chain employs TRBV11-2 and TRBJ2-1, with a tentative D call TRBD2 (6 bases). The CDR3 runs 15 residues. V was trimmed by 1 base and J by 5 bases, leaving 12 bases between them. The germline V gene encodes CDR1 SGHAT and CDR2 FQNNGV. CDR3: CASSLGGSGNNEQFF. The CDR3 DNA reads as TGTGCCAGCAGCTTAGGAGGTAGCGGTAACAATGAGCAGTTCTTC.

This clonotype has just a few counts. Germline is not matched at one junction end, which may reflect a read error. The chain carries TRBV20-1 and TRBJ2-3, with D perhaps TRBD2 (6 bases). This CDR3 region has 14 residues. Germline CDR1 and CDR2: DFQATT and SNEGSKA (reference sequence). DNA of the CDR3: TGCAGTGCTAGGATAGCGGAGAACACAGACACGCAGTATTTT. Translation: CSARIAENTDTQYF.